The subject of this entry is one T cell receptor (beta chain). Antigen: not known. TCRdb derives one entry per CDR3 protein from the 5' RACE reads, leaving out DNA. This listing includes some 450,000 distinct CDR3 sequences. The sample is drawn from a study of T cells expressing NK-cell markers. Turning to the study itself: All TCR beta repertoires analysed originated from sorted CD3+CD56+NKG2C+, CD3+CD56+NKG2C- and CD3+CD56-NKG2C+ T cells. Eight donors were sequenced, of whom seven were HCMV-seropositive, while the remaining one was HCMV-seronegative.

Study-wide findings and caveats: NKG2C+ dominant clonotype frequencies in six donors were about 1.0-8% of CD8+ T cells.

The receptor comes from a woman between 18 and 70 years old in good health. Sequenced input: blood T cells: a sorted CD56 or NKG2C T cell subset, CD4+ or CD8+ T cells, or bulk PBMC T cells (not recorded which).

This chain's CDR3 is CASSQSVGSGSADTQYF. The chain employs TRBV19 and TRBJ2-3; TCRdb proposes TRBD2, but this gene call is untestable without DNA. This CDR3 has 17 residues. Germline V gene data show CDR1 as LNHDA and CDR2 as SQIVND (reference sequence).